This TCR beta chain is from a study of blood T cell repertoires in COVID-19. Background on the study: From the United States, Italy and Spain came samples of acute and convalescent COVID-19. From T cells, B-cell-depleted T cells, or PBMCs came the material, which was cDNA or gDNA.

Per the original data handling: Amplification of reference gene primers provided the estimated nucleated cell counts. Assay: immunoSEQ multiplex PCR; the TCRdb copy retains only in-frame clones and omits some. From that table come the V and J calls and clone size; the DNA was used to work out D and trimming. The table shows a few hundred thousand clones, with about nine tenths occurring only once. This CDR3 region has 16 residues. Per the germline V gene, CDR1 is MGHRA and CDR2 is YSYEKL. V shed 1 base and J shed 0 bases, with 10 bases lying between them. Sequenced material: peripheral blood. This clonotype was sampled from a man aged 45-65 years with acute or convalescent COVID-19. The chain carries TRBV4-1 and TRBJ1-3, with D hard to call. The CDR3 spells CASSQAGRDSGNTIYF. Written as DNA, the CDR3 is TGCGCCAGCAGCCAAGCTGGACGGGACTCTGGAAACACCATATATTTT.